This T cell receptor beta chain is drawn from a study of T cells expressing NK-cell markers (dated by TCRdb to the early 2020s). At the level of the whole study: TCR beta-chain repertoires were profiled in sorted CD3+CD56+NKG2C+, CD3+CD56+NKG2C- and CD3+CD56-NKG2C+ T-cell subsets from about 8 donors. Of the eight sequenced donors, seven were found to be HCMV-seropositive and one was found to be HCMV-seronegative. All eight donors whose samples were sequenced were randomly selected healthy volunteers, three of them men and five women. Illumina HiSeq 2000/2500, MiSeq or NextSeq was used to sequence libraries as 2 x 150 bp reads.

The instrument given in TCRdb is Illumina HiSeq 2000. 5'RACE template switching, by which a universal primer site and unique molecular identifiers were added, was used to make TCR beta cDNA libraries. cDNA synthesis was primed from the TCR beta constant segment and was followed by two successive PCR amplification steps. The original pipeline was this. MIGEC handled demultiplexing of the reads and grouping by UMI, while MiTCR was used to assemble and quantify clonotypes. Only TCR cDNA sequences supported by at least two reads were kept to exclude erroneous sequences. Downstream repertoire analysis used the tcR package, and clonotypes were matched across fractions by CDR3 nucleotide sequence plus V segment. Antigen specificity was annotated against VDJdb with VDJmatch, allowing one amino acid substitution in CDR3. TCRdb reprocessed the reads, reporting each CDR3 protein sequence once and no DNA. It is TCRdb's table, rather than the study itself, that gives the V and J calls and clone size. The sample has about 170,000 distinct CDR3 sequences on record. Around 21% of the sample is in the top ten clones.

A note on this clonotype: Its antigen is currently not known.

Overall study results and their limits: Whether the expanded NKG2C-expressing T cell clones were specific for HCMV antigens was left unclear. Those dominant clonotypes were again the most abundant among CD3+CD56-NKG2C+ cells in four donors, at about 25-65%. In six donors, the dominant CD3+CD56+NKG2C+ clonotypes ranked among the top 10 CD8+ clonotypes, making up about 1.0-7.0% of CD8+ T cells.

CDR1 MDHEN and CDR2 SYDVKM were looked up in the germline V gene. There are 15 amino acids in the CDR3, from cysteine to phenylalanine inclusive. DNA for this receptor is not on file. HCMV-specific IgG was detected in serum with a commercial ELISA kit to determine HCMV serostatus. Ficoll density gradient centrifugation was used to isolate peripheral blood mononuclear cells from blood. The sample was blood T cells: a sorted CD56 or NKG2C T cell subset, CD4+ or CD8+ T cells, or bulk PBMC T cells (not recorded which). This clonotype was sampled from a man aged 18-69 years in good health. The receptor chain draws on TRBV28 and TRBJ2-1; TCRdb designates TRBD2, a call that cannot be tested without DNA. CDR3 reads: CASSQIAGESDEQFF. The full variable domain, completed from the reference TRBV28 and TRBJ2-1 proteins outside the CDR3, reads DVKVTQSSRYLVKRTGEKVFLECVQDMDHENMFWYRQDPGLGLRLIYFSYDVKMKEKGDIPEGYSVSREKKERFSLILESASTNQTSMYLCASSQIAGESDEQFFGPGTRLTVL.